These 32 T cell receptor beta chains were all obtained from the same sample, sequenced in a study of beta chain features in type 1 diabetes. Study results and caveats: Among all four CD4+ subsets, Type 1 diabetes patients had TCRB CDR3s that were moderately but significantly shorter.

Since all of the isolated RNA was reverse transcribed, expressed TCRB transcripts were what got sequenced. Assay: immunoSEQ multiplex PCR; the TCRdb copy retains only in-frame clones and omits some. The sample has hundreds of thousands of clones; over 12% are singletons. The antigens of these receptors remain unknown. The source material was naive CD4+ T cells from blood. These receptors were obtained from a man between 18 and 29 years old with type 1 diabetes.

This clone was counted only a few times. V usage is TRBV29-1 and J usage is TRBJ2-7; TRBD1 might be the D (5 bases). The CDR3 is 11 amino acids. From germline, CDR1 is SQVTM and CDR2 ANQGSEA. The V end was cut by 7 bases, the J end by 4 bases, with 11 bases between. The chain's CDR3 is CSALDSYEQYF. The DNA for the CDR3 is TGCAGCGCTCTCGACAGTTACGAGCAGTACTTC.

This clone was counted a few times. V and J are TRBV21-1 and TRBJ1-5. TRBV21-1 is a recognized pseudogene. The CDR3 covers 17 residues. CDR3 DNA: TGTGCCAGCAGCAAAGAAGAACGAAGGAGATCCGATCAGCCCCAGCATTTT. Translated: CASSKEERRRSDQPQHF.

The chain employs TRBV11-1 and TRBJ2-1; D may be TRBD1 (6 bases). The V and J ends lost 5 bases and 4 bases respectively, with 12 bases between them. The CDR3 is made up of 14 amino acids. Germline V CDR1 and CDR2: SGHAT, FQDESV (reference sequence). The CDR3 here is CASSATGTYNEQFF. CDR3 coding DNA: TGTGCCAGCAGCGCGACCGGGACATACAATGAGCAGTTCTTC.

This clone was counted a single time. V usage is TRBV7-6 and J usage is TRBJ1-2; D gene unclear. Deletions cut 2 bases from V and 4 bases from J, with 8 bases between. CDR1 SGHVS and CDR2 FNYEAQ come from the germline V gene. The CDR3 is 13 residues long. The CDR3 nucleotides read TGTGCCAGCAGCTTATCGGGGTTCTATGGCTACACCTTC. It encodes CASSLSGFYGYTF.

Concerning this clone itself: Other DNA variants within this sample encode the same CDR3. The chain is built from TRBV20-1 and TRBJ1-1, with D hard to call. The V and J ends lost 2 bases and 2 bases respectively, with 3 bases between them. This CDR3 contains 11 residues. Germline CDR1 and CDR2: DFQATT and SNEGSKA (reference sequence). The CDR3 is CSARSNTEAFF. The CDR3, as DNA: TGCAGTGCTAGATCCAACACTGAAGCTTTCTTT.

The V call is TRBV7-6, the J call TRBJ2-5, with unresolved D. Looked up from germline, CDR1 is SGHVS and CDR2 is FNYEAQ. V was shortened by 2 bases and J by 2 bases, with 6 bases between the two germline ends. The CDR3 totals 13 residues. CDR3 residues: CASSLRAQETQYF. In DNA, the CDR3 is TGTGCCAGCAGCTTAAGGGCTCAAGAGACCCAGTACTTC.

CDR3 sequence: CAWSVSGASGANVLTF. Written as DNA, the CDR3 is TGTGCCTGGAGTGTTTCTGGGGCCTCTGGGGCCAACGTCCTGACTTTC. The chain has TRBV30 and TRBJ2-6, with D maybe TRBD1 (5 bases). This CDR3 comprises 16 residues. Trimming shortened V by 0 bases and J by 0 bases, and 9 bases separated the two germline ends. The germline V gene encodes CDR1 GTSNPN and CDR2 SVGIG (reference sequence).

The chain combines TRBV4-3 with TRBJ1-2, with a tentative D call TRBD1 (5 bases). Germline lookup yields CDR1 LGHNA and CDR2 YSLEER. The CDR3 covers 16 residues. Trimming left V 1 base short and J 1 base short, with 13 bases between. The CDR3 DNA sequence: TGCGCCAGCAGCCAAGTGACGGGGCAGAGTAACTATGGCTACACCTTC. Its protein product is CASSQVTGQSNYGYTF.

The CDR3 coding sequence is TGTGCCAGCAGTCCTCAGGGGGGCGTGGGCGCTGGCTACACCTTC. It codes for CASSPQGGVGAGYTF. The chain uses TRBV2 and TRBJ1-2, with 7 positions matching TRBD1. Germline CDR1 SNHLY, CDR2 FYNNEI. This CDR3 comprises 15 residues. The junction had 13 bases not matched to a gene; V was cut back by 5 bases and J by 7 bases.

The rearrangement uses TRBV7-5 and TRBJ1-2; the listed D gene, TRBD1, was not tested against the DNA. TRBV7-5 is noted as a pseudogene. This CDR3 has 13 residues. The CDR3 here is CARSPTGDYGYTF. The CDR3 DNA reads as TGTGCCAGAAGTCCGACAGGGGACTATGGCTACACCTTC.

This chain joins TRBV2 and TRBJ2-2; unclear D gene. V lost 0 bases and J 6 bases, leaving 14 bases between the germline ends. Germline values: CDR1 SNHLY, CDR2 FYNNEI. The CDR3 consists of 16 residues. The CDR3 nucleotides are TGTGCCAGCAGTGAAGCGCGGCAGCGCTTGGCCGGGGAGCTGTTTTTT. Encoded protein: CASSEARQRLAGELFF.

The V gene is TRBV30, the J gene TRBJ2-2; D perhaps matches TRBD2 (6 bases). This CDR3 is 18 amino acids long. Germline CDR1 GTSNPN, CDR2 SVGIG (reference sequence). Trimming removed 0 bases from V and 5 bases from J, with 22 bases in between. This chain's CDR3 is CAWSVGPTRRGSTGELFF. CDR3 nucleotides: TGTGCCTGGAGTGTAGGGCCCACGCGGCGGGGCTCAACCGGGGAGCTGTTTTTT.

This clone was counted a few times. This sequence joins TRBV7-2 and TRBJ2-5, with a possible D match to TRBD2 (6 bases). Trimming stripped 5 bases from V and 5 bases from J, with 12 bases between. The CDR3 runs to 13 residues. CDR1 is SGHTA, CDR2 FQGNSA, per germline. This CDR3 is CASSRGTGETQYF. The DNA for the CDR3 is TGTGCCAGCAGCCGCGGGACGGGGGAGACCCAGTACTTC.

This clone was counted only a few times. The rearrangement uses TRBV5-4 and TRBJ2-3; no definite D call. V was trimmed by 3 bases and J by 2 bases, leaving 7 bases between them. Germline CDR1 SGHNT, CDR2 YYREEE (reference sequence). This CDR3 region has 13 residues. The CDR3 DNA reads TGTGCCAGCAGCTCCTCCCACACAGATACGCAGTATTTT. This codes for CASSSSHTDTQYF.

The chain couples TRBV9 to TRBJ2-3; 7 bases match TRBD1. Trimming removed 0 bases from V and 0 bases from J; junction bases left unmatched: 4. Germline V gene data show CDR1 as SGDLS and CDR2 as YYNGEE. CDR3 length: 16 amino acids. CDR3 amino acids: CASSVGQGDSTDTQYF. CDR3 in DNA: TGTGCCAGCAGCGTAGGACAGGGAGACAGCACAGATACGCAGTATTTT.

This clone was counted a few times. The chain is built from TRBV28 and TRBJ1-3, with D unclear. This CDR3 contains 15 residues. Germline lookup yields CDR1 MDHEN and CDR2 SYDVKM. Trimming took 5 bases from V and 0 from J, leaving 11 bases between them. The CDR3 coding sequence is TGTGCCAGCAGTCCGCCTGGAGGCTCTGGAAACACCATATATTTT. Protein sequence: CASSPPGGSGNTIYF.

This clone turned up a few times. V usage is TRBV19 and J usage is TRBJ1-1; D possibly corresponds to TRBD1 (6 bases). The CDR3 extends over 11 amino acids. Germline CDR1 reads LNHDA; CDR2 reads SQIVND (reference sequence). The CDR3 sequence is CESQGRTEAFF. In DNA, the CDR3 is TGTGAGAGCCAGGGGAGGACTGAAGCTTTCTTT.

J is TRBJ2-2 and V is TRBV19, with 7 bases identical to TRBD2. J gave up 5 bases and V 7 bases, and 13 bases lay outside the gene matches. Germline CDR1 reads LNHDA; CDR2 reads SQIVND (reference sequence). CDR3 length equals 16 residues. The CDR3 is CASTRKAGEWTGELFF. In DNA form, the CDR3 reads TGTGCCAGTACCAGAAAGGCGGGAGAATGGACCGGGGAGCTGTTTTTT.

V is TRBV7-2 and J is TRBJ1-1, with D maybe TRBD1 (6 bases). This CDR3 is 14 amino acids long. Germline CDR1 is SGHTA and CDR2 is FQGNSA. Trimming removed 6 bases at V and 4 bases at J, with 15 bases between. The CDR3 bases are TGTGCCAGCAGTACTAGCAGGGGAGCCACTGAAGCTTTCTTT. Translated, it gives CASSTSRGATEAFF.

The CDR3 DNA is TGTGCCAGCAGTCGAGGGTGGGGAGTTGATGGCTACACCTTC. Translated: CASSRGWGVDGYTF. The V and J genes are TRBV2 and TRBJ1-2; D is uncertain. This CDR3 has 14 residues. Germline V gene data show CDR1 as SNHLY and CDR2 as FYNNEI. The ends were cut back, 5 bases at V and 6 bases at J, with 16 bases in the middle.

The rearrangement links TRBV10-3 to TRBJ2-3; possible D gene TRBD2, 5 bases. V lost 10 bases, J lost 0 bases, and 17 bases lay in between. This CDR3 spans 15 amino acids. The germline V gene encodes CDR1 ENHRY and CDR2 SYGVKD. The CDR3 sequence is CATTYGEPSTDTQYF. In nucleotides, the CDR3 is TGTGCCACTACATATGGGGAGCCGAGCACAGATACGCAGTATTTT.

The J gene is TRBJ1-1, the V gene TRBV18; D remains ambiguous. The CDR3 totals 14 residues. V gave up 2 bases and J gave up 5 bases, with 12 bases separating them. Germline loops: CDR1 KGHSH, CDR2 LQKENI. CDR3 nucleotides: TGTGCCAGCTCACCATCCAGGTCGGGGACTGAAGCTTTCTTT. This gives the protein CASSPSRSGTEAFF. Full variable domain (missing parts from reference TRBV18 and TRBJ1-1): NAGVMQNPRHLVRRRGQEARLRCSPMKGHSHVYWYRQLPEEGLKFMVYLQKENIIDESGMPKERFSAEFPKEGPSILRIQQVVRGDSAAYFCASSPSRSGTEAFFGQGTRLTVV.

In this sample, this clone turned up a few times. This chain connects TRBV5-4 to TRBJ2-7; D ambiguous. V was clipped by 3 bases and J by 4 bases, with 17 bases between them. CDR3 size: 15 residues. Looked up from germline, CDR1 is SGHNT and CDR2 is YYREEE (reference sequence). The CDR3 sequence is CASSSSVSVAYEQYF. The CDR3 DNA sequence: TGTGCCAGCAGCTCGTCCGTAAGCGTAGCTTACGAGCAGTACTTC.

Only a few counts were recorded for this clone. This sequence joins TRBV30 and TRBJ2-7, with D unresolved. Trimming pared 1 base from V and 2 bases from J, leaving 9 bases between. The CDR3 has 13 residues. Germline CDR1 GTSNPN, CDR2 SVGIG (reference sequence). The CDR3 protein is CAWSGTGTYEQYF. The CDR3 DNA follows: TGTGCCTGGAGTGGAACTGGGACCTACGAGCAGTACTTC.

This clone was detected only a few times. The chain couples TRBV28 to TRBJ2-7, with D perhaps matching TRBD2 (6 bases). The germline V gene encodes CDR1 MDHEN and CDR2 SYDVKM. There are 13 residues in the CDR3. Deletions cut 7 bases from V and 12 bases from J, with 22 bases between. For the CDR3, the DNA is TGTGCCAGCACTCTCCTATCGGAGGGATTGGGGTACTTC. Protein product: CASTLLSEGLGYF. The whole variable domain, filled in from reference TRBV28 and TRBJ2-7, reads DVKVTQSSRYLVKRTGEKVFLECVQDMDHENMFWYRQDPGLGLRLIYFSYDVKMKEKGDIPEGYSVSREKKERFSLILESASTNQTSMYLCASTLLSEGLGYFGPGTRLTVT.

The genes are TRBV30 and TRBJ2-7; perhaps TRBD1 as D (7 bases). The CDR3 sequence is 14 residues long. CDR1 is GTSNPN and CDR2 is SVGIG in the germline V gene (reference sequence). V was trimmed by 4 bases and J by 2 bases, leaving 15 bases between them. The CDR3 DNA reads TGTGCCTGGAAAGGGACAGCGGGCACCTACGAGCAGTACTTC. Its protein is CAWKGTAGTYEQYF.

This clone was found a few times. The genes are TRBV4-3 and TRBJ1-5; D remains unclear. Germline V CDR1 and CDR2: LGHNA, YSLEER. Trimming took 1 base from V and 4 from J, leaving 11 bases between them. The CDR3 spans 15 residues. CDR3 loop: CASSQGRAGNQPQHF. The CDR3 nucleotides read TGCGCCAGCAGCCAAGGGCGGGCAGGTAATCAGCCCCAGCATTTT.

In the case of this clone: This CDR3 is also generated by other DNA sequences in the sample. The rearrangement links TRBV2 to TRBJ1-5; 7 nucleotides line up with TRBD1. Germline values: CDR1 SNHLY, CDR2 FYNNEI. This CDR3 comprises 13 residues. Unmatched junction bases numbered 2, after V lost 4 bases and J lost 5 bases. The CDR3 loop is CASSGTGDQPQHF. The CDR3 region has the DNA TGTGCCAGCAGTGGGACAGGCGATCAGCCCCAGCATTTT.

The count of this clone is one. This chain connects TRBV6-5 to TRBJ1-2, with a possible D match to TRBD1 (6 bases). The germline V gene has CDR1 MNHEY and CDR2 SVGAGI. V lost 0 bases to trimming and J lost 4 bases, with 12 bases between them. This CDR3 is 15 amino acids long. The CDR3 region is CASSYSGTRTYGYTF. The CDR3 region has the DNA TGTGCCAGCAGTTACTCCGGGACACGAACCTATGGCTACACCTTC.

This clone was counted only a few times. The CDR3 here is CASSYSGVQGSPLHF. The DNA of the CDR3 is TGTGCCAGCAGTTACTCAGGGGTTCAAGGTTCACCCCTCCACTTT. This sequence joins TRBV6-5 and TRBJ1-6; maybe TRBD1 (5 bases). Germline V gene lookup returns CDR1 MNHEY and CDR2 SVGAGI. V was cut by 0 bases and J by 9 bases, with 12 bases left in between. This CDR3 spans 15 amino acids.

The chain has TRBV30 and TRBJ1-2, with D perhaps matching TRBD1 (5 bases). The V end lost 8 bases, the J end lost 4 bases, and 20 bases lay between the germline ends. The CDR3 contains 14 residues. The germline gives CDR1 GTSNPN, CDR2 SVGIG (reference sequence). The DNA for the CDR3 is TGTGCCGGAGGAGTGGGGCGAAATATCTATGGCTACACCTTC. It specifies CAGGVGRNIYGYTF.

This clone occurred a few times. The chain uses TRBV5-1 and TRBJ2-2; 12 bases fit TRBD1. The V segment lost 5 bases and the J segment 4 bases; nucleotides outside the gene matches: 9. Germline CDR1 is SGHRS and CDR2 is YFSETQ. The CDR3 is 17 residues long. CDR3 nucleotides: TGCGCCAGCAGACCCCAGGGACAGGGGGCTGGCACCGGGGAGCTGTTTTTT. This sequence encodes CASRPQGQGAGTGELFF.